The present TCR beta chain was sequenced within a study of beta chain features in type 1 diabetes. Study observations and caveats: Within patients, naive, central memory and Treg TCRB repertoires seemed more similar than within healthy donors. Researchers report that Type 1 diabetes patients had moderately but significantly shorter TCRB CDR3s across all four CD4+ subsets. More deletions and fewer insertions at VDJ junctions were seen in type 1 diabetes patients. In patients and controls equally, PCR might favor templates that are shorter.

The germline gives CDR1 LNHDA, CDR2 SQIVND (reference sequence). The CDR3 has 14 residues. Trimming took off 3 bases at V and 3 bases at J, with 9 bases between the two ends. About this clone itself: The antigen is not known.

Expressed TCRB transcripts were sequenced because the isolated RNA had all been reverse transcribed beforehand. Using immunoSEQ multiplex PCR, the repertoire was profiled, and TCRdb retains in-frame clones only, with some absent. The data show 600,000 to 700,000 clones, around 12% seen once. Cell sorting via CD45RO/CCR7/CD25/CD127/CD95/CD27 was performed to obtain CD4+ naive, central memory, regulatory and stem cell-like memory cells. The chain recombines TRBV19 with TRBJ1-5; D call uncertain. The receptor comes from a man aged 30-40 years with type 1 diabetes. Source material: naive CD4+ T cells from blood. The CDR3 DNA is TGTGCCAGTAGTATTGGGAGCGTCAATCAGCCCCAGCATTTT. Translated, it gives CASSIGSVNQPQHF.